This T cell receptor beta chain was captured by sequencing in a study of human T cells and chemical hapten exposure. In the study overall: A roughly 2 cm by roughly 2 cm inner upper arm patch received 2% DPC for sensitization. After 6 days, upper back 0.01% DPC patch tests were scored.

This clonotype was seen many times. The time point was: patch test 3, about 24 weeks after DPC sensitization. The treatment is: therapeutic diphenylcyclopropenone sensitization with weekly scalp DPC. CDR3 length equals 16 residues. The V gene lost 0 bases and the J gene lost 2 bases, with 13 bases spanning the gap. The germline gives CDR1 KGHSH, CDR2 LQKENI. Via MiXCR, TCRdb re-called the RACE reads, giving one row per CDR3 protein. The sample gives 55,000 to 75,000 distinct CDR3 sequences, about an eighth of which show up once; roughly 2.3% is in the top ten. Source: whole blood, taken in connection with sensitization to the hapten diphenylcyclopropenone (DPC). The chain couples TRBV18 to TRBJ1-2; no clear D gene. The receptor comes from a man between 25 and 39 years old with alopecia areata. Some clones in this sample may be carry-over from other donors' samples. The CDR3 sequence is CASSPPGRRINYGYTF. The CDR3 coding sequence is TGTGCCAGCTCACCACCAGGACGTAGGATCAACTATGGCTACACCTTC.